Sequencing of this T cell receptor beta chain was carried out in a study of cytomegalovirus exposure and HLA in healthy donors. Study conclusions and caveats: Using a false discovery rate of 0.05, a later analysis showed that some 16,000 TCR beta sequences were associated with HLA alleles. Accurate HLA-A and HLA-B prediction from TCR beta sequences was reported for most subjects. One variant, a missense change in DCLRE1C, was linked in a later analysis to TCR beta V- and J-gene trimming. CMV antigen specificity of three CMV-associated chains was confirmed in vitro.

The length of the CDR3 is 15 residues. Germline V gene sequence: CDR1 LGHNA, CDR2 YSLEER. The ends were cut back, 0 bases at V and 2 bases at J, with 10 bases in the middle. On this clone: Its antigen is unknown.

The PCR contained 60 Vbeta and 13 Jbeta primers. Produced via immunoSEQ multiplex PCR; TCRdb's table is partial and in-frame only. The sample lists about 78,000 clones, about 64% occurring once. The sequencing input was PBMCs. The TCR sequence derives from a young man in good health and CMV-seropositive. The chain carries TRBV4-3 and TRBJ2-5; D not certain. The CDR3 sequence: CASSQDVETQETQYF. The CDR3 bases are TGCGCCAGCAGCCAAGATGTAGAGACTCAAGAGACCCAGTACTTC.